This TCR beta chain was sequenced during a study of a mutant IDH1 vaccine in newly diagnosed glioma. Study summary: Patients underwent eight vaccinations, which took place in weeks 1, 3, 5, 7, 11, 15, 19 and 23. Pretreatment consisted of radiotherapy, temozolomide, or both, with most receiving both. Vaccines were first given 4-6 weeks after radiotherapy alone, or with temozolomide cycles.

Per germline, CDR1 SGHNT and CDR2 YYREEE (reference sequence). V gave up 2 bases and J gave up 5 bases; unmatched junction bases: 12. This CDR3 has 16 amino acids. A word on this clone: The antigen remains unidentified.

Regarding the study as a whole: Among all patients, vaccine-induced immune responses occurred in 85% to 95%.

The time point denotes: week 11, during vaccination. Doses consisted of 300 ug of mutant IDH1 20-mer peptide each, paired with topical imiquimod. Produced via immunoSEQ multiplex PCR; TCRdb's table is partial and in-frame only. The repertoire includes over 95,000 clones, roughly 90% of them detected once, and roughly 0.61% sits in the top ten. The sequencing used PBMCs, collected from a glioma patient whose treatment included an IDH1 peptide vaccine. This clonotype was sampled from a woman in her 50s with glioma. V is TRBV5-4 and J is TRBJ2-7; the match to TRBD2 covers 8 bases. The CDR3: CASSFRLAPSLDEQYF. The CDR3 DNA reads TGTGCCAGCAGCTTCCGACTAGCGCCATCCCTGGACGAGCAGTACTTC.